This TCR beta chain was sequenced during a study of blood T cell repertoires in COVID-19. For the study at large: COVID-19 samples collected from the United States, Italy and Spain covered acute and convalescent phases. PBMCs, B-cell-depleted T cells, or T cells were the source of the cDNA or gDNA that made up the material.

CDR3 length: 15 residues. With 4 bases clipped from V and 4 bases from J, the junction kept 3 bases outside the gene matches. CDR1 and CDR2 from the germline V gene are SGHRS and YFSETQ. Original processing methods: Amplification from reference gene primers served as the basis for estimated nucleated cell counts. Some clones are missing from TCRdb's copy, which holds only in-frame ones; the method was immunoSEQ multiplex PCR. The D gene and trimming were derived from the DNA, and the V and J assignments and clone size from that table. The sample lists 120,000 to 150,000 clones, around 82% occurring once.

The receptor was derived from a man in his sixties with acute or convalescent COVID-19. Input material: peripheral blood. This chain uses TRBV5-1 with TRBJ2-3, with 13 bases fitting TRBD2. This CDR3 reads CASSQGTSGADTQYF. DNA for the CDR3: TGCGCCAGCAGCCAGGGGACTAGCGGGGCAGATACGCAGTATTTT.